This TCR beta chain was retrieved from a study of sequential checkpoint blockade in melanoma. Study in general: Both treatment sequences were followed by maintenance nivolumab.

Treatment: randomized to nivolumab then ipilimumab (arm A) or the reverse (arm B). DNA-damaging chemotherapy had not been given to any patient beforehand. The protocol was immunoSEQ multiplex PCR, while the TCRdb copy is restricted to in-frame clones and leaves out a portion. The data hold about 40,000 clones, with about nine tenths observed a single time. The V gene's germline CDR1 is LGHNT and CDR2 FRNRAP. V was cut by 6 bases and J by 0 bases, with 7 bases left in between. This CDR3 region has 13 residues. The chain employs TRBV12-5 and TRBJ2-3; D might be TRBD2 (5 bases). This sequence originates from a human donor with melanoma. Sequencing was performed on CD8+ T cells sorted from blood (inferred from file names), taken from a patient given nivolumab and ipilimumab in sequence. Here the CDR3 DNA reads TGTGCTAGTGGGTGGACTAGCACAGATACGCAGTATTTT. Protein sequence: CASGWTSTDTQYF.